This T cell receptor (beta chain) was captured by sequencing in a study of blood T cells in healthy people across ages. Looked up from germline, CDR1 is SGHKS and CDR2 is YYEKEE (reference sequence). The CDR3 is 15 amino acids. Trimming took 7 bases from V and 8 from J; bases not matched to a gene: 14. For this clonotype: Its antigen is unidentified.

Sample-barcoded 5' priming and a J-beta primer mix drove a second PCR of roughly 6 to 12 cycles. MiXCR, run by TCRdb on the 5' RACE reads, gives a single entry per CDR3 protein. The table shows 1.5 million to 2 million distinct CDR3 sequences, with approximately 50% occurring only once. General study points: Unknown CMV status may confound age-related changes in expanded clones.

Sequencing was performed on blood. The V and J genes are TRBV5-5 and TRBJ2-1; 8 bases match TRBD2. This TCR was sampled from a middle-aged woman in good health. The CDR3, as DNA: TGTGCCAGCTCCAGTGACGGGGGGGGCCCGTATGAGCAGTTCTTC. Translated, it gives CASSSDGGGPYEQFF.